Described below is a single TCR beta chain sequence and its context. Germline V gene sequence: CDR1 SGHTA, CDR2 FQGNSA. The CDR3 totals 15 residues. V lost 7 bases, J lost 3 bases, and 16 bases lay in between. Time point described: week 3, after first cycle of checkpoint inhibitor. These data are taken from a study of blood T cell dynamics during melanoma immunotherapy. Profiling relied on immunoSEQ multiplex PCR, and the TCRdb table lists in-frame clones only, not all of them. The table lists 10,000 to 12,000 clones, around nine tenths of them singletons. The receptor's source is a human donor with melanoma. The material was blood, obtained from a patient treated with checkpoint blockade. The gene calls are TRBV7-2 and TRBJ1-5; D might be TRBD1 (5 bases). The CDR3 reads CASTKGSGLNQPQHF. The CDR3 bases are TGTGCCAGCACCAAGGGGTCAGGGCTCAATCAGCCCCAGCATTTT.